This is a list of T cell receptor beta chains from one sample in a study of neurological immune-mediated disorders. TCRdb analysed the 5' RACE reads with MiXCR anew, one entry per CDR3 protein. In the table there are 20,000 to 30,000 distinct CDR3 sequences, roughly 2.7% of which are singletons. Sequencing input: PBMCs. Receptors originate from a woman aged 45 to 65 with multiple sclerosis. CDR3s leave out the opening cysteine and the closing phenylalanine or tryptophan. D genes are given only for firm matches. Clone sizes are given selectively: once, few, many, or a class where the clone is expanded.

12	.	many	TRBJ1-5	TRBV18	ASSPSAGNQPQH
13	TRBD2	many	TRBJ2-3	TRBV5-6	ASTTRLADTDTQY
15	.	medium-sized	TRBJ2-7	TRBV27	ASSPLQMGLTSYEQY
13	.	.	TRBJ1-5	TRBV7-8	ASSLDGLSNQPQH
13	TRBD1	many	TRBJ2-3	TRBV6-5	ASSQDRGVGDTQY
13	.	many	TRBJ2-6	TRBV5-1	ASSLNGVGANVLT
13	.	many	TRBJ1-5	TRBV28	ASSLGGAGNQPQN
13	TRBD1	many	TRBJ1-2	TRBV5-1	ASSWGQEGNYGYT
11	.	many	TRBJ2-1	TRBV20-1	SASLVVGNEQF
10	TRBD1	.	TRBJ2-4	TRBV20-1	SADRGQEIQY
11	.	many	TRBJ1-1	TRBV20-1	SARDPGRVEAF
13	TRBD2	many	TRBJ2-1	TRBV20-1	SASPLAGGYNEQF
12	.	many	TRBJ2-7	TRBV12-3/TRBV12-4	ASSLAGGTYEQY
14	.	many	TRBJ2-3	TRBV7-7	ASSLGQGQGTDTQY
12	.	many	TRBJ1-1	TRBV27	ASNVGGPNTEAF
12	TRBD1	many	TRBJ2-7	TRBV11-2	ASSLATGDGEQY